This passage covers 27 T cell receptor beta chains from one sample sequenced in a study of blood T cell repertoires in COVID-19. Libraries were prepared by immunoSEQ multiplex PCR; TCRdb keeps only in-frame clonotypes and omits some of them. This sample has about half a million clones; roughly 89% occur once, and the top ten carry roughly 0.9%. Source material: peripheral blood. The source is a man aged 18 to 30 with COVID-19, enrolled during active disease.

This clone has only a few counts. The chain uses TRBV12-3 or TRBV12-4 and TRBJ2-7, with D perhaps matching TRBD1 (6 bases). V was pared by 6 bases and J by 2 bases, with 11 bases between. There are 13 residues in the CDR3. Here the CDR3 DNA reads TGTGCCAGCAGGCCTACAGGGACCTACGAGCAGTACTTC. Encoded protein: CASRPTGTYEQYF.

The CDR3 sequence: CASSEAPAGTADEQFF. The CDR3 nucleotides read TGTGCCAGCAGTGAAGCACCAGCGGGGACCGCGGATGAGCAGTTCTTC. The chain carries TRBV6-1 and TRBJ2-1; 7 positions agree with TRBD2. V shed 0 bases and J 8 bases; nucleotides not matched to a gene: 10. This CDR3 has 16 amino acids. Germline CDR1 reads MNHNS; CDR2 reads SASEGT.

The chain joins TRBV14 to TRBJ2-2; TRBD1 is a possible D gene (5 bases). V was pared by 2 bases and J by 5 bases, with 6 bases between. CDR1 is SGHDN and CDR2 is FVKESK in the germline V gene. This CDR3 region has 13 residues. The CDR3 DNA follows: TGTGCCAGCAGCCAAAGGGGAACCGGGGAGCTGTTTTTT. Its protein product is CASSQRGTGELFF.

V gene TRBV12-3 or TRBV12-4 combines with J gene TRBJ2-2; D unresolved. V lost 5 bases and J lost 3, with 7 bases in between. The CDR3 has 13 residues. Written as DNA, the CDR3 is TGTGCCAGCAGTCCTCGTGACACCGGGGAGCTGTTTTTT. Its translation is CASSPRDTGELFF.

The chain uses TRBV3-1 (or the pseudogene TRBV3-2) and TRBJ1-1; D gene unclear. The V end was cut by 6 bases, the J end by 1 base, with 12 bases between. The CDR3 has 14 residues. In germline, CDR1 is LGHDT, CDR2 YNNKEL (reference sequence). For the CDR3, the DNA is TGTGCCAGCAGGTCCTATACTAGGAACACTGAAGCTTTCTTT. The encoded protein is CASRSYTRNTEAFF.

The rearrangement joins TRBV11-3 to TRBJ2-5; 7 bases match TRBD2. Losses at the gene ends were 5 bases for V and 4 bases for J; bases not matched to a gene: 7. There are 14 residues in the CDR3. The V gene's germline CDR1 is SGHNT and CDR2 YENEEA. The CDR3 loop is CASSLREGRETQYF. CDR3 DNA: TGTGCCAGCAGCCTCAGGGAGGGGAGAGAGACCCAGTACTTC. The complete variable domain, with remaining parts taken from reference TRBV11-3 and TRBJ2-5, reads EAGVVQSPRYKIIEKKQPVAFWCNPISGHNTLYWYLQNLGQGPELLIRYENEEAVDDSQLPKDRFSAERLKGVDSTLKIQPAELGDSAVYLCASSLREGRETQYFGPGTRLLVL.

This chain uses TRBV7-9 with TRBJ2-2; D is unclear. The CDR3 sequence is 15 residues long. V was pared by 5 bases and J by 3 bases, with 13 bases between. The germline V gene has CDR1 SEHNR and CDR2 FQNEAQ (reference sequence). In nucleotides, the CDR3 is TGTGCCAGCAGCCCCAGGAAAGGTGACACCGGGGAGCTGTTTTTT. Translating it yields CASSPRKGDTGELFF.

Notes on this clone: The sample has other DNA sequences that encode this CDR3 too. This chain joins TRBV27 and TRBJ2-1; TRBD2 matches 7 bases. The ends lost 0 bases at V and 1 base at J; junction bases unmatched: 0. Germline lookup yields CDR1 MNHEY and CDR2 SMNVEV (reference sequence). The CDR3 consists of 15 residues. This CDR3 reads CASSLSAGSYNEQFF. The CDR3 coding sequence is TGTGCCAGCAGTTTATCAGCGGGGTCCTACAATGAGCAGTTCTTC.

The V and J genes are TRBV6-1 and TRBJ1-5; unclear D gene. This CDR3 is built from 15 residues. CDR1 and CDR2 (germline): MNHNS, SASEGT. Trimming removed 1 base from V and 5 bases from J, with 12 bases in between. The CDR3 protein is CASSEVPVQYQPQHF. The CDR3 DNA sequence: TGTGCCAGCAGTGAAGTGCCGGTACAGTATCAGCCCCAGCATTTT.

This chain joins TRBV3-1 (or the pseudogene TRBV3-2) and TRBJ1-1, with 7 bases matching TRBD1. This CDR3 is 17 amino acids long. V trimming: 2 bases; J trimming: 0 bases; junction bases outside the gene matches: 9. Germline V lookup: CDR1 LGHDT, CDR2 YNNKEL (reference sequence). Written as DNA, the CDR3 is TGTGCCAGCAGCCAAACAGGGGCACGGCCAATGAACACTGAAGCTTTCTTT. Protein: CASSQTGARPMNTEAFF.

This clone was observed once. This chain links TRBV19 with TRBJ2-3; D possibly corresponds to TRBD1 (5 bases). The V end was cut by 2 bases, the J end by 4 bases, with 16 bases between. CDR1 LNHDA and CDR2 SQIVND come from the germline V gene (reference sequence). The CDR3 contains 16 residues. The DNA of the CDR3 is TGTGCCAGTAGTATATCAAGGGGTCTAGTAGCAGATACGCAGTATTTT. As protein: CASSISRGLVADTQYF.

The chain combines TRBV27 with TRBJ2-1, with D tentatively TRBD1 (5 bases). Germline CDR1 reads MNHEY; CDR2 reads SMNVEV (reference sequence). The CDR3 loop spans 13 amino acids. V was shortened by 5 bases and J by 8 bases, with 13 bases between the two germline ends. The CDR3 region has the DNA TGTGCCAGCAGTGTGACCAGGGTGGATGAGCAGTTCTTC. Its protein is CASSVTRVDEQFF.

This clone was counted at least ten times. This chain uses TRBV4-2 with TRBJ1-2; D not certain. Trimming removed 5 bases at V and 1 base at J, with 14 bases between. The germline gives CDR1 LGHNA, CDR2 YNFKEQ. This CDR3 comprises 15 residues. In DNA, the CDR3 is TGTGCCAGCAGCACTGCATCAACCAATAACTATGGCTACACCTTC. Amino acids: CASSTASTNNYGYTF.

The chain is built from TRBV7-8 and TRBJ1-1; TRBD1 is a possible D gene (6 bases). Trimming left V 5 bases short and J 2 bases short, with 9 bases between. From germline, CDR1 is SGHVS and CDR2 FQNEAQ. The CDR3 length is 13 residues. The CDR3 region has the DNA TGTGCCAGCAGCCGGACAGAAAACACTGAAGCTTTCTTT. It is translated as CASSRTENTEAFF. Together with reference TRBV7-8 and TRBJ1-1, the CDR3 gives the full variable domain: GAGVSQSPRYKVAKRGQDVALRCDPISGHVSLFWYQQALGQGPEFLTYFQNEAQLDKSGLPSDRFFAERPEGSVSTLKIQRTQQEDSAVYLCASSRTENTEAFFGQGTRLTVV.

This rearrangement joins TRBV19 to TRBJ1-2; possibly TRBD1 for D (6 bases). Germline V lookup: CDR1 LNHDA, CDR2 SQIVND (reference sequence). Trimming took 4 bases from V and 2 from J, leaving 17 bases between them. There are 16 residues in the CDR3. CDR3 in amino acids: CASSTPGRGMNYGYTF. In nucleotides, the CDR3 is TGTGCCAGTAGTACACCGGGCAGGGGCATGAACTATGGCTACACCTTC.

This clone was recorded once. The rearrangement links TRBV4-2 to TRBJ2-7; 10 bases match TRBD2. CDR3 length equals 17 residues. Germline trimming cut 4 bases from V and 0 bases from J; bases unmatched to any gene: 9. Per the germline V gene, CDR1 is LGHNA and CDR2 is YNFKEQ. The CDR3 nucleotides are TGTGCCAGCAGCCCCACGACTAGCGGGCCGCCCTCCTACGAGCAGTACTTC. It codes for CASSPTTSGPPSYEQYF.

This clone was seen a single time. The chain carries TRBV6-5 and TRBJ2-1; perhaps TRBD1 as D (6 bases). V was shortened by 2 bases and J by 7 bases, with 18 bases between the two germline ends. CDR3 length: 16 amino acids. Germline CDR1 and CDR2: MNHEY and SVGAGI. DNA of the CDR3: TGTGCCAGCAGTTACCCAACCCCAGGGGTAGGGAATGAGCAGTTCTTC. Its protein product is CASSYPTPGVGNEQFF.

J is TRBJ1-2 and V is TRBV19; D possibly corresponds to TRBD1 (6 bases). Trimming took off 6 bases at V and 8 bases at J, with 19 bases between the two ends. Germline CDR1 and CDR2: LNHDA and SQIVND (reference sequence). The CDR3 is made up of 14 amino acids. The CDR3 reads CASRKEQGLGGYTF. The CDR3 nucleotides are TGTGCCAGTAGGAAGGAACAGGGCTTGGGGGGCTACACCTTC.

This clone was observed a single time. V gene TRBV10-2 combines with J gene TRBJ2-3; 10 nucleotides match TRBD1. Per the germline V gene, CDR1 is WSHSY and CDR2 is SAAADI. The CDR3 covers 17 residues. V lost 2 bases and J lost 0; bases outside the gene matches: 5. The CDR3 nucleotides are TGCGCCAGCAGTGAGAGGGGGGGACAGGGGAGCACAGATACGCAGTATTTT. Amino acid sequence: CASSERGGQGSTDTQYF.

The V and J genes are TRBV9 and TRBJ1-2; no clear D. Deletions cut 0 bases from V and 5 bases from J, with 8 bases between. The CDR3 covers 13 residues. Per the germline V gene, CDR1 is SGDLS and CDR2 is YYNGEE. The CDR3 DNA is TGTGCCAGCAGCGTAGGAACGGGTTATGGCTACACCTTC. Translating it yields CASSVGTGYGYTF.

J is TRBJ2-7 and V is TRBV4-2; 8 bases are a match to TRBD1. The CDR3 is made up of 15 amino acids. Germline V lookup: CDR1 LGHNA, CDR2 YNFKEQ. The ends lost 0 bases at V and 3 bases at J; junction bases unmatched: 4. Written as DNA, the CDR3 is TGTGCCAGCAGCCAAGATGTCACAGGGGGCTACGAGCAGTACTTC. This translates into CASSQDVTGGYEQYF.

The V call is TRBV3-1 (or the pseudogene TRBV3-2), the J call TRBJ2-1, with D possibly TRBD1 on 5 matching bases. CDR3 length: 15 residues. V lost 3 bases, J lost 3 bases, and 12 bases lay in between. The V gene's germline CDR1 is LGHDT and CDR2 YNNKEL (reference sequence). The CDR3 region has the DNA TGTGCCAGCAGCCAGGGAAGGGGCAACTACAATGAGCAGTTCTTC. Its protein product is CASSQGRGNYNEQFF.

The CDR3 protein is CASRSEGTDTQYF. The DNA of the CDR3 is TGCGCCAGCAGGAGTGAGGGCACAGATACGCAGTATTTT. The chain joins TRBV4-1 to TRBJ2-3; D is undetermined. V lost 6 bases to trimming and J lost 1 base, with 8 bases between them. Germline assignment: CDR1 MGHRA and CDR2 YSYEKL. This CDR3 is built from 13 residues.

The chain recombines TRBV2 with TRBJ2-3; D not certain. Germline CDR1 and CDR2: SNHLY and FYNNEI. This CDR3 is built from 16 residues. V lost 5 bases, J lost 0 bases, and 15 bases lay in between. CDR3 sequence (DNA): TGTGCCAGCAGTAACCGACTTCCATCTAGCACAGATACGCAGTATTTT. As protein: CASSNRLPSSTDTQYF.

This sequence joins TRBV12-3 or TRBV12-4 and TRBJ1-2; 7 bases are shared with TRBD1. CDR3 size: 13 residues. J lost 7 bases, V lost 5 bases, and 7 bases had no gene match. The CDR3 DNA reads as TGTGCCAGCAGTCCTACAGGGGAAATTGGCTACACCTTC. Its translation is CASSPTGEIGYTF.

The chain is built from TRBV12-3 or TRBV12-4 and TRBJ1-2; the match to TRBD1 covers 7 bases. This CDR3 has 13 amino acids. The V gene end was trimmed by 3 bases and the J gene end by 6 bases; junction bases not matched to a gene: 4. The CDR3 DNA sequence: TGTGCCAGCAGTTTCAGACAGGGTCATGGCTACACCTTC. As protein: CASSFRQGHGYTF.

The chain couples TRBV9 to TRBJ2-2, with 7 bases identical to TRBD2. Germline V CDR1 and CDR2: SGDLS, YYNGEE. Germline trimming cut 0 bases from V and 4 bases from J; bases unmatched to any gene: 6. There are 16 residues in the CDR3. The CDR3 sequence is CASSVEGLAATGELFF. In DNA form, the CDR3 reads TGTGCCAGCAGCGTAGAGGGGCTAGCGGCCACCGGGGAGCTGTTTTTT.